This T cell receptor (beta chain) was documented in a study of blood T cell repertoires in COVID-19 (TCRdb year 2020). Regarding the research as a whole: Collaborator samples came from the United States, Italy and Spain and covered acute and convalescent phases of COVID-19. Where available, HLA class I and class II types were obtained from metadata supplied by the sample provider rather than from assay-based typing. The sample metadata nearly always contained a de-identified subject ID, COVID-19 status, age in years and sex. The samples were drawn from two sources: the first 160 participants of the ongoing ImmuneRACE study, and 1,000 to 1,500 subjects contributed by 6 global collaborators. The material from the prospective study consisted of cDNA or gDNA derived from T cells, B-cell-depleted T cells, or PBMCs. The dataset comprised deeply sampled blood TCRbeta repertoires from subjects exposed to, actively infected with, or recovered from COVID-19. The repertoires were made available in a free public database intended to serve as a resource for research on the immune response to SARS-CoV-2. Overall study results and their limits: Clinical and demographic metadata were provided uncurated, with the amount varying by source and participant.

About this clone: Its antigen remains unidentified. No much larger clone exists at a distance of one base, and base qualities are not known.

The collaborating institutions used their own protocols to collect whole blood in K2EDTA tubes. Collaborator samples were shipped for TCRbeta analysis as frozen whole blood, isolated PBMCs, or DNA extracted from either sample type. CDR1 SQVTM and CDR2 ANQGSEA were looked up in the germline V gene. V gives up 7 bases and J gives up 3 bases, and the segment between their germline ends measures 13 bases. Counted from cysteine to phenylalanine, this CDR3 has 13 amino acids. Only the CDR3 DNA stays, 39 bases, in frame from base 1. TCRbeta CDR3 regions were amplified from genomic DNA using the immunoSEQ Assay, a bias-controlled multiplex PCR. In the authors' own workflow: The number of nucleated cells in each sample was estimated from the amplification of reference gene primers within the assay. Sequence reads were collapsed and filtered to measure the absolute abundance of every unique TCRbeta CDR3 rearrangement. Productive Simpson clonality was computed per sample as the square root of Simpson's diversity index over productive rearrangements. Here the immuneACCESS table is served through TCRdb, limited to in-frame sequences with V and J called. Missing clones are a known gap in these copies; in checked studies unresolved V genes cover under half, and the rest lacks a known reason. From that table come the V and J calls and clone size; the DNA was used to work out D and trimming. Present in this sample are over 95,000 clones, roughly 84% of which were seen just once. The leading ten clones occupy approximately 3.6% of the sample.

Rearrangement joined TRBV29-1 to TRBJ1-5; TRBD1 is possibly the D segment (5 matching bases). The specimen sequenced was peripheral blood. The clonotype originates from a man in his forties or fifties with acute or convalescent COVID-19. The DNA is TGCAGCGGCTCCGGGGGACCCAATCAGCCCCAGCATTTT. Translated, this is CSGSGGPNQPQHF.